The text below deals with one T cell receptor beta chain. As yet, its antigen is unknown. Measured with immunoSEQ multiplex PCR; TCRdb has only the in-frame clones, and not every one. Here the sample spans just over 40,000 clones, about 86% being singletons. The V and J ends lost 1 base and 4 bases, in that order; junction bases with no gene match: 2. Germline lookup yields CDR1 SGHAT and CDR2 FQNNGV. This CDR3 region has 14 residues. The record originates from a study of lymphopenia after photon versus proton radiotherapy. The study, taken as a whole, reports: Authors raise, but do not show, better survival with proton therapy. Relative stability marked proton patients; photon patients lost diversity and naive cells.

The input for sequencing was peripheral blood, taken from a patient treated with proton-based radiotherapy. This sequence joins TRBV11-2 and TRBJ2-5, with TRBD2 matching over 8 bases. The TCR originated in a woman aged 70 to 79 with pancreatic cancer. Some clones in this sample may be carry-over from other donors' samples. CDR3 loop: CASSLVLAGETQYF. The DNA for the CDR3 is TGTGCCAGCAGCTTAGTCCTAGCGGGAGAGACCCAGTACTTC. The full variable domain, with the rest looked up from reference TRBV11-2 and TRBJ2-5, is EAGVAQSPRYKIIEKRQSVAFWCNPISGHATLYWYQQILGQGPKLLIQFQNNGVVDDSQLPKDRFSAERLKGVDSTLKIQPAKLEDSAVYLCASSLVLAGETQYFGPGTRLLVL.